This T cell receptor beta chain was identified during a study of T cell changes during pregnancy in multiple sclerosis. The method was immunoSEQ multiplex PCR; TCRdb's version includes in-frame clones alone and lacks a portion of them. The sample records about 59,000 clones, approximately 90% being singletons. The CDR3 extends over 15 amino acids. Germline V gene data show CDR1 as MNHEY and CDR2 as SMNVEV (reference sequence). V was cut by 10 bases and J by 8 bases, with 26 bases left in between. The rearrangement uses TRBV27 and TRBJ1-2; no reliable D call. This TCR was recovered from a female donor with multiple sclerosis, enrolled in a pregnancy study. The specimen comprised peripheral blood, sampled in the second trimester of pregnancy. Here the CDR3 reads CATQRTHETGWGYTF. The CDR3 DNA sequence: TGTGCCACACAGCGGACCCACGAAACGGGGTGGGGCTACACCTTC.